What follows describes a single T cell receptor (beta chain). No antigen is known for it. The data were obtained in a study of vaccination and CD4 T cells after COVID-19. Study-level information: Median time from second vaccine dose to sampling was about 70 days (14 to 241). Cellular stimulation was performed using overlapping spike peptides derived from SARS-CoV-2, HCoV-NL63, HCoV-OC43 and HCoV-229E.

Noted treatment: roughly 10-day PBMC culture with coronavirus spike peptide pools or control peptides (ViraFEST assay). Gathering of the CD4+ T cells, from the unexposed donor, took place before the COVID-19 pandemic (2011-2018). Peptide pools at approximately 10 ug/ml and IL-2 at around 10 IU/ml were added to cultures of a few million PBMCs per well. When enough cells were available, unexposed-donor CD4+ T cells were probed with SARS-CoV-2 S/N and four cold-coronavirus spikes. At the Johns Hopkins FTIC core, DNA taken from cultured CD4+ T cells was sequenced by way of the Oncomine TCR Beta short-read assay. TCRdb used MiXCR to reprocess the PCR reads, holding one entry per CDR3 protein. The repertoire has 6,000 to 7,000 distinct CDR3 sequences, around three quarters of them found once; the top ten carry less than 40%. The CDR3 runs 15 residues. Trimming at V came to 5 bases and at J to 6 bases, leaving 13 bases not matched to a gene. Germline CDR1 reads SGHVS; CDR2 reads FQNEAQ.

This sequence joins TRBV7-8 and TRBJ2-7; TRBD2 aligns across 7 bases. Sequencing was carried out using CD4+ T cells from blood, cultured in vitro. This clonotype was obtained from a human donor in good health. The CDR3 DNA is TGTGCCAGCAGCCTCAGCAGGGCGGGAGTTGGCGAGCAGTACTTC. This encodes CASSLSRAGVGEQYF.